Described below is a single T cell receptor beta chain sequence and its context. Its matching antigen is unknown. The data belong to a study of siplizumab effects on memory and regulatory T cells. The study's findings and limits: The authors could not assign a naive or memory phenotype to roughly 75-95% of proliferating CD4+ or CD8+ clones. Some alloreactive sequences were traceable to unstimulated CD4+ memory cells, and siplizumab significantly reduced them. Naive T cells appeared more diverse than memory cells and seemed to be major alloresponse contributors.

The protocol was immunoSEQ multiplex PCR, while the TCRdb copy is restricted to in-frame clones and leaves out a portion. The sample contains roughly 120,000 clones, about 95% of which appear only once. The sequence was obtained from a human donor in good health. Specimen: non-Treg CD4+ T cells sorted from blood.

In nucleotides, the CDR3 is TGTGCCACCAGCAGCCTCTCCCAGGGGAAGGACTATGGCTACACCTTC. This translates into CATSSLSQGKDYGYTF. The J gene is TRBJ1-2, the V gene TRBV15, with a tentative D call TRBD1 (6 bases). Germline loops: CDR1 LNHNV, CDR2 YYDKDF (reference sequence). Trimming took 3 bases from V and 3 from J, leaving 17 bases between them. This CDR3 region has 16 residues.